This T cell receptor beta chain was recovered during a study of blood T cell repertoires in COVID-19. The overall study: The United States, Italy and Spain supplied acute and convalescent COVID-19 samples. T cells, B-cell-depleted T cells, or PBMCs provided the cDNA or gDNA that served as material.

Seattle participants joined during active infection and were tracked over time. Germline lookup yields CDR1 MGHDK and CDR2 SYGVNS. The CDR3 consists of 13 residues. After removal of 6 bases from V and 10 bases from J, the junction contained 11 bases not matched to a gene. Per the original data handling: Cell counts per sample came from amplifying reference gene primers. TCRdb's copy holds only in-frame clones and misses some; the assay was immunoSEQ multiplex PCR. The V and J calls and clone size are taken from that table; D and trimming were inferred from the DNA. The sample gives about 180,000 clones, about 81% of which show up once; approximately 12% is in the top ten.

The clonotype originates from an elderly woman with COVID-19, enrolled during active disease. Sequences were obtained from peripheral blood. V usage is TRBV25-1 and J usage is TRBJ1-2, with 7 bases aligning to TRBD1. In DNA, the CDR3 is TGTGCCAGCAGATGGTCGACAGGGACTGACTACACCTTC. Its translation: CASRWSTGTDYTF.